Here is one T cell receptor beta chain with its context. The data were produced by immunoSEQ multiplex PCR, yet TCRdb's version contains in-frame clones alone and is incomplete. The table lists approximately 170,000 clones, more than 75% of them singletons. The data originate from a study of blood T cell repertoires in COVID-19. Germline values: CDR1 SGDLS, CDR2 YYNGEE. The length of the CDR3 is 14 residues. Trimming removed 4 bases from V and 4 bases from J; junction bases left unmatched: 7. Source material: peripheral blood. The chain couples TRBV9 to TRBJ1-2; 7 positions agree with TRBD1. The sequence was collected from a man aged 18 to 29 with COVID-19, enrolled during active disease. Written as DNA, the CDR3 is TGTGCCAGCAGCTCCCGACAGGGTGGCTATGGCTACACCTTC. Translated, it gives CASSSRQGGYGYTF.